Listed here is a single TCR beta chain. Its target is not known. The conserved phenylalanine or tryptophan normally closing the CDR3 is absent here, so this likely arose from a read error. The germline V gene has CDR1 SGHDT and CDR2 YYEEEE. The CDR3 spans 13 residues. V shed 1 base and J 5 bases; nucleotides not matched to a gene: 1. With a J-beta primer mix and a sample-barcoded 5' primer, a second PCR ran about 6 to 11 cycles. One entry per CDR3 protein, called by TCRdb with MiXCR from the 5' RACE reads. The repertoire holds about 1.6 million distinct CDR3 sequences, with roughly 30% as singletons. This sample stems from a study of blood T cells in healthy people across ages. General study points: Strong correlation linked observed beta diversity and percent naive T cells.

The sample was blood. The clonotype was recovered from a woman aged 30 to 39 in good health. The rearrangement links TRBV5-6 to TRBJ2-5; 8 bases match TRBD1. As DNA, the CDR3 is TGTGCCAGCAGCTTGCGGACAGGGGAGACCCAGTACGTC. Residues: CASSLRTGETQYV.